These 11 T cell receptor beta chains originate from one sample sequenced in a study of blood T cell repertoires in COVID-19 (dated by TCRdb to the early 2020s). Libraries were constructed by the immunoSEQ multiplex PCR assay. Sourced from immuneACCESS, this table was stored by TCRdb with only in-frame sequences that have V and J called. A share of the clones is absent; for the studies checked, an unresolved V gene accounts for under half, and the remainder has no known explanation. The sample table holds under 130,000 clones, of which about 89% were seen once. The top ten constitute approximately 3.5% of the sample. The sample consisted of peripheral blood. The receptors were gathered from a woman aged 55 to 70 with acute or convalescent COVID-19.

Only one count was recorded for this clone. The CDR3 loop is CAIRGDFSETQYF. DNA for the CDR3: TGTGCCATCAGGGGGGACTTCTCTGAGACCCAGTACTTC. V is TRBV10-3 and J is TRBJ2-5, with D possibly being TRBD2 (6 bases). CDR3 length: 13 amino acids. V lost 6 bases and J 5 bases, leaving 13 bases between the germline ends. Germline CDR1 and CDR2: ENHRY and SYGVKD.

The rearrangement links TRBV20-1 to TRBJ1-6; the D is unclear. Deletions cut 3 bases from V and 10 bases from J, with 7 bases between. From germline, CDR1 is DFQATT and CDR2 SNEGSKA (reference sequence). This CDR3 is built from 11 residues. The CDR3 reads CSARNNSPLHF. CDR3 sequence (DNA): TGCAGTGCTAGGAACAACTCACCCCTCCACTTT.

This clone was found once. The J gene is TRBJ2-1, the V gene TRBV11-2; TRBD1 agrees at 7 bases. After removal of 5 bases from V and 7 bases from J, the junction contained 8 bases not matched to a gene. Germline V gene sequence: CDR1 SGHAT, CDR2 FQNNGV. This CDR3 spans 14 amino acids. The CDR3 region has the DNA TGTGCCAGCAGCCCGGGAATCAGGGGGAATGAGCAGTTCTTC. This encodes CASSPGIRGNEQFF. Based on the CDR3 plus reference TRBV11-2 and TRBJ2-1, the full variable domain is EAGVAQSPRYKIIEKRQSVAFWCNPISGHATLYWYQQILGQGPKLLIQFQNNGVVDDSQLPKDRFSAERLKGVDSTLKIQPAKLEDSAVYLCASSPGIRGNEQFFGPGTRLTVL.

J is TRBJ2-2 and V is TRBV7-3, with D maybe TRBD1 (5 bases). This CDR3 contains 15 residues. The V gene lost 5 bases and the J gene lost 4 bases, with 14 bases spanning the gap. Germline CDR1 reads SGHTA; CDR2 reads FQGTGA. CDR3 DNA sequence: TGTGCCAGCAGCCCAAGCTCAGGGCCCACCGGGGAGCTGTTTTTT. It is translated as CASSPSSGPTGELFF.

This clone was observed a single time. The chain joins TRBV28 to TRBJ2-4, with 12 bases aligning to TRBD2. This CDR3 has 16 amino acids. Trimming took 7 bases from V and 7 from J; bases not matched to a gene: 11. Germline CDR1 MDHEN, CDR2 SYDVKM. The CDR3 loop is CASTAPLTSGRNIQYF. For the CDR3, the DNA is TGTGCCAGCACCGCTCCCTTAACTAGCGGGAGGAACATTCAGTACTTC.

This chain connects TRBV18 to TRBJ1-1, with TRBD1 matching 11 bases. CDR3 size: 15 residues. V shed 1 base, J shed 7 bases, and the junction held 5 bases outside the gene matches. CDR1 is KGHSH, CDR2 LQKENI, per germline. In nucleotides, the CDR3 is TGTGCCAGCTCACCACAGGGACAGGGGGTTGATGAAGCTTTCTTT. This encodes CASSPQGQGVDEAFF.

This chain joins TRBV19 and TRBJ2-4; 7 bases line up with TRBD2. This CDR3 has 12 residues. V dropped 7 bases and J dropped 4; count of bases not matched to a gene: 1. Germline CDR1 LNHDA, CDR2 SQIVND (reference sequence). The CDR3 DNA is TGTGCCAGTATGCGGGAGAAAAACATTCAGTACTTC. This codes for CASMREKNIQYF.

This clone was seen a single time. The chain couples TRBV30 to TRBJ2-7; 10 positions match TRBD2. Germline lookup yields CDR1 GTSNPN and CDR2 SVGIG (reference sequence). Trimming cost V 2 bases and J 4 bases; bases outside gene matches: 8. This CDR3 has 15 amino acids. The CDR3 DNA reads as TGTGCCTGGAGTCGAAGCGGGAGGGCCGGGTACGAGCAGTACTTC. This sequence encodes CAWSRSGRAGYEQYF.

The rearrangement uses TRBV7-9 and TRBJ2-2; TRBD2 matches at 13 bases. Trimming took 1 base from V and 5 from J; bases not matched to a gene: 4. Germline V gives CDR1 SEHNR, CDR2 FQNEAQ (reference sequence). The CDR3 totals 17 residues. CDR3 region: CASSLGRLAGGTGELFF. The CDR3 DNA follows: TGTGCCAGCAGCTTAGGACGACTAGCGGGAGGTACCGGGGAGCTGTTTTTT.

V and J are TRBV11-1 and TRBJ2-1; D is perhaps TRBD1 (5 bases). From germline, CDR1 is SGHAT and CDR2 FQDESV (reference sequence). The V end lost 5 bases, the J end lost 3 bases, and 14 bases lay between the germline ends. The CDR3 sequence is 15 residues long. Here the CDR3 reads CASSPPAGRYNEQFF. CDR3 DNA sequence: TGTGCCAGCAGCCCGCCGGCAGGGCGCTACAATGAGCAGTTCTTC. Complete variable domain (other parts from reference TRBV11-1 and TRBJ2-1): EAEVAQSPRYKITEKSQAVAFWCDPISGHATLYWYRQILGQGPELLVQFQDESVVDDSQLPKDRFSAERLKGVDSTLKIQPAELGDSAMYLCASSPPAGRYNEQFFGPGTRLTVL.

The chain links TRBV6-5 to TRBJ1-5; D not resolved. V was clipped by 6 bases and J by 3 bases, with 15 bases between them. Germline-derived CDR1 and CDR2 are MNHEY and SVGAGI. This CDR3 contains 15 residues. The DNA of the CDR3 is TGTGCCAGCAGCGTCGGGTTCGCCGCCAATCAGCCCCAGCATTTT. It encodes CASSVGFAANQPQHF.